This entry describes one TCR beta chain. In the study's own analysis: Reference gene primer amplification in the assay estimated nucleated cell counts. Assay: immunoSEQ multiplex PCR; the TCRdb copy retains only in-frame clones and omits some. V, J and clone size were drawn from that table, and D and trimming were deduced from the DNA. The data hold over 250,000 clones, with around four fifths observed a single time. This specimen comes from a study of blood T cell repertoires in COVID-19. Study-wide background: The samples span acute and convalescent COVID-19 from the United States, Italy and Spain. T cells, B-cell-depleted T cells, or PBMCs provided the cDNA or gDNA that served as material.

The germline CDR1 and CDR2 sequences are SGDLS and YYNGEE. This CDR3 is built from 14 residues. The V and J ends lost 0 bases and 6 bases, in that order; junction bases with no gene match: 0. The rearrangement joins TRBV9 to TRBJ1-5; 10 positions match TRBD1. Sequenced sample: peripheral blood. This clonotype was obtained from a woman aged 45-60 years who had recovered from COVID-19. The CDR3 here is CASSVGTGGQPQHF. Written as DNA, the CDR3 is TGTGCCAGCAGCGTAGGGACAGGGGGTCAGCCCCAGCATTTT.